This TCR beta chain came from a study of low-dose radiotherapy and immunotherapy resistance in tumors. About the study: Treatment of Cohort 1 consisted of 0.5 Gy per fraction every 2 weeks, adding up to 6.5 Gy. The study gave patients oral aspirin 300 mg daily for four cycles from cycle 1 day 1.

Sample time point: after trial treatment. The treatment: LDRT plus nivolumab, ipilimumab, low-dose cyclophosphamide and aspirin (RACIN trial). The donors' treatment consisted of nivolumab, ipilimumab, aspirin, low-dose cyclophosphamide and low-dose radiotherapy. CDR3 length equals 16 residues. The V end was cut by 1 base, the J end by 3 bases, with 13 bases between. Primers used for first-strand cDNA, a TRAV- and TRBV-specific set, covered both alpha and beta chains. TCR amplification involved 20 PCR cycles with a constant-region primer and V-primer adapter. In vitro transcription amplified the mRNA that had been isolated. TCRdb reanalysed the reads using MiXCR and keeps one entry per CDR3 protein. The data show about 30,000 distinct CDR3 sequences, approximately 49% seen once.

This TCR was recovered from a male donor with gallbladder cancer. Sequences were derived from PBMCs, sampled after low-dose radiotherapy plus immunotherapy. The chain combines TRBV12-3 or TRBV12-4 with TRBJ1-5; D is perhaps TRBD1 (5 bases). The CDR3 is CASSLVAQVDNQPQHF. CDR3 sequence (DNA): TGTGCCAGCAGTTTAGTCGCACAGGTCGACAATCAGCCCCAGCATTTT.